The 6 T cell receptor beta chains listed next were all sequenced from one sample in a study of T cells in Graves' hyperthyroidism and ophthalmopathy. Regions amplified from RNA transcripts were the TCR beta CDR3 regions. HTBI primers drove first-round RT-PCR of the TCR CDR3. Using its own MiXCR run on the multiplex PCR reads, TCRdb lists one record per CDR3 protein. The profile shows a few hundred thousand distinct CDR3 sequences, more than 45% of them singletons. The sequenced sample was peripheral blood or thyroid tissue (not recorded which). These receptors were obtained from a woman in her late teens or twenties with Graves' hyperthyroidism.

The genes are TRBV7-6 and TRBJ1-2; D uncertain. From germline, CDR1 is SGHVS and CDR2 FNYEAQ. The CDR3 consists of 16 residues. V lost 5 bases, J lost 5 bases, and 21 bases lay in between. The CDR3 DNA sequence: TGTGCCAGCAGCCAAGATGGTGCGGCCGCTGCTTATGGCTACACCTTC. Protein sequence: CASSQDGAAAAYGYTF.

This clonotype has ten or more counts. The rearrangement links TRBV7-9 to TRBJ2-7, with TRBD2 identical over 10 bases. CDR3 length: 15 residues. Germline CDR1 SEHNR, CDR2 FQNEAQ (reference sequence). The V segment lost 5 bases and the J segment 0 bases; nucleotides outside the gene matches: 4. In DNA, the CDR3 is TGTGCCAGCAGCCCCAGGACTAGCGGCTCCTACGAGCAGTACTTC. It encodes CASSPRTSGSYEQYF. Supplemented by reference TRBV7-9 and TRBJ2-7, the full variable domain reads DTGVSQNPRHKITKRGQNVTFRCDPISEHNRLYWYRQTLGQGPEFLTYFQNEAQLEKSRLLSDRFSAERPKGSFSTLEIQRTEQGDSAMYLCASSPRTSGSYEQYFGPGTRLTVT.

The chain carries TRBV7-9 and TRBJ2-7, with 11 nucleotides matching TRBD2. J lost 0 bases, V lost 6 bases, and 7 bases had no gene match. This CDR3 spans 16 amino acids. Germline V gene data show CDR1 as SEHNR and CDR2 as FQNEAQ (reference sequence). CDR3 loop: CASSPPGTSGSYEQYF. CDR3 bases: TGTGCCAGCAGTCCCCCCGGGACTAGCGGCTCCTACGAGCAGTACTTC.

In this sample, this clonotype turned up many times. This chain uses TRBV2 with TRBJ1-4; D possibly corresponds to TRBD1 (5 bases). CDR3 length: 15 residues. Germline V gene sequence: CDR1 SNHLY, CDR2 FYNNEI. V lost 7 bases, J lost 0 bases, and 12 bases lay in between. Here the CDR3 reads CASIRGGSTNEKLFF. CDR3 DNA: TGTGCCAGCATACGGGGCGGCTCAACTAATGAAAAACTGTTTTTT.

This clonotype was counted ten times or more. The chain has TRBV2 and TRBJ1-2; 7 bases fit TRBD1. The germline gives CDR1 SNHLY, CDR2 FYNNEI. V shed 6 bases and J 0 bases; nucleotides not matched to a gene: 7. The CDR3 runs 15 residues. The DNA of the CDR3 is TGTGCCAGCAGGGAGGGACAGCCAGCTAACTATGGCTACACCTTC. Translating it yields CASREGQPANYGYTF.

The CDR3 spells CATSDAGRGTQYF. The CDR3, as DNA: TGTGCCACCAGTGATGCGGGACGAGGGACCCAGTACTTC. This chain links TRBV24-1 with TRBJ2-5; D possibly corresponds to TRBD2 (6 bases). Trimming cost V 3 bases and J 7 bases, with 11 bases left between them. The CDR3 contains 13 residues. The germline gives CDR1 KGHDR, CDR2 SFDVKD.